This record covers a single T cell receptor beta chain. This record belongs to a study of blood T cell repertoires in COVID-19. Profiling relied on immunoSEQ multiplex PCR, and the TCRdb table lists in-frame clones only, not all of them. The table records roughly 220,000 clones, 85% to 90% of them present only once. V was cut by 5 bases and J by 1 base, with 18 bases left in between. The CDR3 is 17 residues long. CDR1 is MNHNY, CDR2 SVGAGI, per germline (reference sequence). This chain links TRBV6-6 with TRBJ1-3, with D possibly being TRBD1 (5 bases). The TCR was taken from a woman in her fifties or sixties with COVID-19, enrolled during active disease. The material sequenced was peripheral blood. The CDR3 here is CASSHLAGDLSGNTIYF. The CDR3 coding sequence is TGTGCCAGCAGTCACCTCGCGGGGGATTTATCTGGAAACACCATATATTTT.